These T cell receptor beta chains were read from a single sample in a study of blood T cell repertoires in COVID-19. Using immunoSEQ multiplex PCR, the repertoire was profiled, and TCRdb retains in-frame clones only, with some absent. The sample holds 110,000 to 150,000 clones, just under 85% seen once. The sample was PBMCs or T cells enriched from blood (not recorded which). Receptors originate from a woman aged 40 to 55 who had recovered from COVID-19. The conserved cysteine and the conserved F or W are not part of the CDR3 here.

v_gene,CDR3aa
TRBV7-2,ASSSRTVTGELF
TRBV13,ASSSAGTSASYEQY
TRBV20-1,SASSAYEQY
TRBV19,ASSKNSNYGYT
TRBV15,ATSRGDSNEKLF
TRBV30,AWSPGGKYGYT
TRBV27,ASRAVAYEQY
TRBV14,ASSQVAFSSGANVLT
TRBV27,ASSLGAGGPLSYNEQF
TRBV27,ASGGDRVGTGELF
TRBV6-1,ASSEIQGNLPQH
TRBV6-5,ASSPQRHQPQH
TRBV11-2,ASSLGYSGQGNEKLF
TRBV6-5,ASSPTSVTDTQY
TRBV9,ASSVGAGDEQF
TRBV11-1,ASSFGLAGGDTQY
TRBV9,ASSVATEETQY
TRBV5-1,ASSLGLAGGNTGELF
TRBV7-9,ASSSPVQGLSTDTQY
TRBV6-5,ASSSPSENTEAF
TRBV24-1,ATSDFYRGSTYT
TRBV25-1,ASSEFPNRVMDGYT
TRBV15,ATSLRTGNTDTQY
TRBV12-3/TRBV12-4,AGGPGRDTQY
TRBV5-1,ASSLETLEPLGEGRRETQY
TRBV4-1,ASSQEVRTSGGNEQF
TRBV7-8,ASSPPGTGYHEQY
TRBV28,ASSIQGPYGYT
TRBV20-1,SAGGDTQY
TRBV2,ASSPTGTHEQY
TRBV7-8,ASSSAGGYEQF
TRBV10-3,AISESSANTGELF
TRBV19,ASSIEGTADQPQH
TRBV12-3/TRBV12-4,ASTLGTDYEQY
TRBV5-6,ASSLGPRQGHSNQPQH
TRBV29-1,SVKITEMNTEAF
TRBV30,AWSVAGTPRDPYEQY
TRBV19,ASSIERSSGSSNQPQH
TRBV2,ASTRGTSSTDTQY
TRBV5-5,ASSGGQGSGNTIY
TRBV7-9,ASSSAGDILHGYT
TRBV7-9,ASSSSLAGPNTGELF
TRBV10-2,ASSEPSTGTDTQY
TRBV4-2,ASSQEIAGVSYEQY
TRBV27,ASSLVARTYNEQF
TRBV6-5,ASSYDRGYGYT
TRBV29-1,SVRSSGNYEQY
TRBV4-1,ASSQVGTYEQY
TRBV5-6,ASSPGGFDYGYT
TRBV4-2,ASSQETSGYNEQF
TRBV5-1,ASSLRAGGTYNEQF
TRBV4-1,ASSQRQGRTLNTEAF
TRBV4-1,ASSLQGGYEQY
TRBV5-1,ASSLDRRGEQF